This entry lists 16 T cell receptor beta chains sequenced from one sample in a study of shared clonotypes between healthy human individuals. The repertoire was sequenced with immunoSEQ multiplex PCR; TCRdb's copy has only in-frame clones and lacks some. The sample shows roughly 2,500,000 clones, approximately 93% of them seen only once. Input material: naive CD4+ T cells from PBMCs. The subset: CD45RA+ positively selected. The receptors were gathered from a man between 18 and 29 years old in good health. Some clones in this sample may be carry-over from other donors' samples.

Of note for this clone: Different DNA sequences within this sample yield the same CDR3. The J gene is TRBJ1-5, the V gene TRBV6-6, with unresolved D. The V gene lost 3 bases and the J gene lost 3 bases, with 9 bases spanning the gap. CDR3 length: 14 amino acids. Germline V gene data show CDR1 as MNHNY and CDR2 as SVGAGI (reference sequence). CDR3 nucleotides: TGTGCCAGCAGTTATTCGGGGTTCAATCAGCCCCAGCATTTT. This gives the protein CASSYSGFNQPQHF.

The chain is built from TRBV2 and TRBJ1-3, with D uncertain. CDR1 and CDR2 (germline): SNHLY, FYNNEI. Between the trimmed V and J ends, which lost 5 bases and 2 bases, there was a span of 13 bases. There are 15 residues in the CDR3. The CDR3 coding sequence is TGTGCCAGCAGTTTTCTGGGGAACGCTGGAAACACCATATATTTT. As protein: CASSFLGNAGNTIYF.

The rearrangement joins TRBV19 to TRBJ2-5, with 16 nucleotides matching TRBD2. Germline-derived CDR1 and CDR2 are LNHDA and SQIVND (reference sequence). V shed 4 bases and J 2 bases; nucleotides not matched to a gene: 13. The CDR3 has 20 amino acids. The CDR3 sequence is CASSTGLAGGLNFVQETQYF. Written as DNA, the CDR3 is TGTGCCAGTAGTACGGGACTAGCGGGAGGGCTCAATTTCGTTCAAGAGACCCAGTACTTC.

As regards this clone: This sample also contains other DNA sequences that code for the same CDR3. CDR3 DNA: TGTGCCAGCAGCGTAGATGACAATCAGCCCCAGCATTTT. Translated, it gives CASSVDDNQPQHF. The rearrangement uses TRBV9 and TRBJ1-5; D unclear. Trimming took 0 bases from V and 3 from J, leaving 4 bases between them. The CDR3 covers 13 residues. Germline V gene lookup returns CDR1 SGDLS and CDR2 YYNGEE.

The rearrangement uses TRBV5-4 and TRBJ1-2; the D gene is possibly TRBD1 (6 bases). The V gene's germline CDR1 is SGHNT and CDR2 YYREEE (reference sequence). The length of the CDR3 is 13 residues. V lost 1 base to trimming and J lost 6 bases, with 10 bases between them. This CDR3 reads CASSLFRGDGYTF. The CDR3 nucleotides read TGTGCCAGCAGCTTGTTCAGGGGCGATGGCTACACCTTC.

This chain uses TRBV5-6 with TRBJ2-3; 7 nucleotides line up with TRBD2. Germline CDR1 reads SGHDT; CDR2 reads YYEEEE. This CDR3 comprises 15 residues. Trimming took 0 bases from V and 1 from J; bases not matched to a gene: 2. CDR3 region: CASSLGGSGTDTQYF. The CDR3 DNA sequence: TGTGCCAGCAGCTTGGGCGGGAGTGGCACAGATACGCAGTATTTT. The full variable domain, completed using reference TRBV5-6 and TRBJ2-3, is DAGVTQSPTHLIKTRGQQVTLRCSPKSGHDTVSWYQQALGQGPQFIFQYYEEEERQRGNFPDRFSGHQFPNYSSELNVNALLLGDSALYLCASSLGGSGTDTQYFGPGTRLTVL.

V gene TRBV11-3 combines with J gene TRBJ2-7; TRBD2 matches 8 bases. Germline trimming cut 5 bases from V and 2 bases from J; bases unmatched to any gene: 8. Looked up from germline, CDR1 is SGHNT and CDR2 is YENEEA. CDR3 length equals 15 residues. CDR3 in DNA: TGTGCCAGCAGCAAATACGTCGGGAGGGCCTACGAGCAGTACTTC. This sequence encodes CASSKYVGRAYEQYF. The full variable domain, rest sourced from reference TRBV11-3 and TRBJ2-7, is EAGVVQSPRYKIIEKKQPVAFWCNPISGHNTLYWYLQNLGQGPELLIRYENEEAVDDSQLPKDRFSAERLKGVDSTLKIQPAELGDSAVYLCASSKYVGRAYEQYFGPGTRLTVT.

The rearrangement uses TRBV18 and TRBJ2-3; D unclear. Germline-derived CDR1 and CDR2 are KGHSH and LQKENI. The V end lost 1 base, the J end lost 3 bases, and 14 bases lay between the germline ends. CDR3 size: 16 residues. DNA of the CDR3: TGTGCCAGCTCACCACTGCCAGGAAGACCAACAGATACGCAGTATTTT. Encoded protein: CASSPLPGRPTDTQYF. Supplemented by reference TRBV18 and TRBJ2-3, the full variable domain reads NAGVMQNPRHLVRRRGQEARLRCSPMKGHSHVYWYRQLPEEGLKFMVYLQKENIIDESGMPKERFSAEFPKEGPSILRIQQVVRGDSAAYFCASSPLPGRPTDTQYFGPGTRLTVL.

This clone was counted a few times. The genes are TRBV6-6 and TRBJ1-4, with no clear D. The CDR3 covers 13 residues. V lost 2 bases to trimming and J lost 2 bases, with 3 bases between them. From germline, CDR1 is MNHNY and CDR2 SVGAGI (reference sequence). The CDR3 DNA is TGTGCCAGCAGTTACCAGACTAATGAAAAACTGTTTTTT. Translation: CASSYQTNEKLFF.

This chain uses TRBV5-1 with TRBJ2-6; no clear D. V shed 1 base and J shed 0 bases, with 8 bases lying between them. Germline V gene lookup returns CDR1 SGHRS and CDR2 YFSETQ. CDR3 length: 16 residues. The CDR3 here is CASSLSPNSGANVLTF. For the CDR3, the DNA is TGCGCCAGCAGCTTGTCTCCGAACTCTGGGGCCAACGTCCTGACTTTC. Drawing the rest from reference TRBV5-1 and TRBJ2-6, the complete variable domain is KAGVTQTPRYLIKTRGQQVTLSCSPISGHRSVSWYQQTPGQGLQFLFEYFSETQRNKGNFPGRFSGRQFSNSRSEMNVSTLELGDSALYLCASSLSPNSGANVLTFGAGSRLTVL.

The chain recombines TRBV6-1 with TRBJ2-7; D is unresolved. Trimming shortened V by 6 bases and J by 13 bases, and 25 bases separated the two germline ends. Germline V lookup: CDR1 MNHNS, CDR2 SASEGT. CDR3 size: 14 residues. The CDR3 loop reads CASSPSTASYSYYF. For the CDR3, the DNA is TGTGCCAGCAGCCCATCCACAGCCTCCTACTCGTATTACTTC.

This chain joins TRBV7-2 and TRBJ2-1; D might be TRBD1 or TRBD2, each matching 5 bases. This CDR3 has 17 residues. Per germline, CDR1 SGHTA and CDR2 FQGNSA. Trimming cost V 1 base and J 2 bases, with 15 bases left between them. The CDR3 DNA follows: TGTGCCAGCAGCTTAGTAACCGGGTGGGACGCCTACAATGAGCAGTTCTTC. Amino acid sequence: CASSLVTGWDAYNEQFF.

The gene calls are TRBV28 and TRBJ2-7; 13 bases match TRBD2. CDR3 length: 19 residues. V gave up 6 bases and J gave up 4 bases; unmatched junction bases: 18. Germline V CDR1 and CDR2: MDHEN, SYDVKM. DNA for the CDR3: TGTGCCAGCAGCGGTCAGAGGGCCGACACGGGACTAGCGGGGTACGAGCAGTACTTC. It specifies CASSGQRADTGLAGYEQYF.

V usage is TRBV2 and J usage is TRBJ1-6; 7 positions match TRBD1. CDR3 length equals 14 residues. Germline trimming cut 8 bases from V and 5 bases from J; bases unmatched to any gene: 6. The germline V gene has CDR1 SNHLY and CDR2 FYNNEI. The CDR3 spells CASSGQGDNSPLHF. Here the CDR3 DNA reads TGTGCCAGCTCAGGCCAGGGGGATAATTCACCCCTCCACTTT. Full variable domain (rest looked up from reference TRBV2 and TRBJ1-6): EPEVTQTPSHQVTQMGQEVILRCVPISNHLYFYWYRQILGQKVEFLVSFYNNEISEKSEIFDDQFSVERPDGSNFTLKIRSTKLEDSAMYFCASSGQGDNSPLHFGNGTRLTVT.

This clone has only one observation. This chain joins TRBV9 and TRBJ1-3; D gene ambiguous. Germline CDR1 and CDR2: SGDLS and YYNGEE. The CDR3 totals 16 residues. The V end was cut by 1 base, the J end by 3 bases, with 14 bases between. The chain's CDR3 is CASSVTRGGGGNTIYF. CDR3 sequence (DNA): TGTGCCAGCAGCGTAACTCGGGGAGGCGGTGGAAACACCATATATTTT.

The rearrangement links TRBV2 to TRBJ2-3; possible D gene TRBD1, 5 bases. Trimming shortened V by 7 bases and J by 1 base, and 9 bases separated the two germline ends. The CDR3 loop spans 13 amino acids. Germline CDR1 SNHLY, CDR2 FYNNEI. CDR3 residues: CASKGRGTDTQYF. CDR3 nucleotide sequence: TGTGCCAGCAAGGGCAGGGGCACAGATACGCAGTATTTT. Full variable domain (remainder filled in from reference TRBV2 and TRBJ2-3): EPEVTQTPSHQVTQMGQEVILRCVPISNHLYFYWYRQILGQKVEFLVSFYNNEISEKSEIFDDQFSVERPDGSNFTLKIRSTKLEDSAMYFCASKGRGTDTQYFGPGTRLTVL.